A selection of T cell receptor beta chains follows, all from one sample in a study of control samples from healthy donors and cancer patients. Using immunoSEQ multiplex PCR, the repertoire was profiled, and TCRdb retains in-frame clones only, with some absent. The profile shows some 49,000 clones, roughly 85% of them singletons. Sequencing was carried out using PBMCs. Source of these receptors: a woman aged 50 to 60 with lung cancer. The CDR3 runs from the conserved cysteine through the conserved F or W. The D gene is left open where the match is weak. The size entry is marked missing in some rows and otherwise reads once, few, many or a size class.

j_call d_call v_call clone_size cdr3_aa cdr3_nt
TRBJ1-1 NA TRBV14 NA CASSLTMNTEAFF TGTGCCAGCAGCCTAACAATGAACACTGAAGCTTTCTTT
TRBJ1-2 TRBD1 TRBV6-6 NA CASRRQGGFHYGYTF TGTGCCAGCAGGCGACAGGGTGGGTTTCACTATGGCTACACCTTC
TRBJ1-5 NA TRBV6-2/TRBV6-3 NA CASSYSAVLYQPQHF TGTGCCAGCAGTTACTCAGCCGTTTTATATCAGCCCCAGCATTTT
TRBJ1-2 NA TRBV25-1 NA CASSEYGLTGTPTF TGTGCCAGCAGTGAATATGGCCTAACAGGGACCCCCACCTTC
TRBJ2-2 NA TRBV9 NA CASSAAQRGLTGELFF TGTGCCAGCAGCGCAGCACAAAGGGGGTTAACCGGGGAGCTGTTTTTT
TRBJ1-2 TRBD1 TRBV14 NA CASSQVAGQGAHGYTF TGTGCCAGCAGCCAAGTAGCAGGACAGGGGGCCCATGGCTACACCTTC
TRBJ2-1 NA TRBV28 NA CASSFEAFSYNEQFF TGTGCCAGCAGTTTCGAAGCTTTCTCCTACAATGAGCAGTTCTTC
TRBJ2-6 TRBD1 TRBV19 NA CASNSKVGQGSGANVLTF TGTGCCAGTAACTCAAAGGTCGGACAGGGGTCTGGGGCCAACGTCCTGACTTTC
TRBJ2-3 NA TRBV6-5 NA CASSTGPDTQYF TGTGCCAGCAGTACAGGTCCAGATACGCAGTATTTT
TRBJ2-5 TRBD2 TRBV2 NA CASRTSGGGSETQYF TGTGCCAGCAGAACTAGCGGGGGCGGGTCAGAGACCCAGTACTTC
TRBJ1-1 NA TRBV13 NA CASTPGPEAFF TGTGCCAGCACCCCGGGACCTGAAGCTTTCTTT
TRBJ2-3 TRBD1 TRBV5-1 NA CASSSGQGTDTQYF TGCGCCAGCAGCAGCGGACAGGGCACAGATACGCAGTATTTT
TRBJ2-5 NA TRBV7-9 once CASSPRGRGETQYF TGTGCCAGCAGCCCCAGAGGACGGGGGGAGACCCAGTACTTC
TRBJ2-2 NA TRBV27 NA CASIPRGGATGELFF TGTGCCAGCATCCCCAGGGGGGGCGCAACCGGGGAGCTGTTTTTT
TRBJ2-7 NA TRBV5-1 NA CASSLTTEFYEQYF TGCGCCAGCAGCTTAACGACAGAATTTTACGAGCAGTACTTC
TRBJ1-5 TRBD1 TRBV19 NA CASSTEDPGQGDQPQHF TGTGCCAGTAGCACAGAGGATCCGGGACAGGGGGATCAGCCCCAGCATTTT
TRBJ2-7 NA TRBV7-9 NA CASSLEGQYEQYF TGTGCCAGCAGCTTGGAGGGGCAGTACGAGCAGTACTTC
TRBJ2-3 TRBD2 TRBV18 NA CASSLGGGRTDTQYF TGTGCCAGCTCACTCGGGGGGGGTCGCACAGATACGCAGTATTTT
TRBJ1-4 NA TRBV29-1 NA CSVGVAGSTNEKLFF TGCAGCGTTGGGGTCGCAGGGTCAACTAATGAAAAACTGTTTTTT
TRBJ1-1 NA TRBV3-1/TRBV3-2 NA CASSPLGGHSQAFF TGTGCCAGCAGCCCGCTCGGGGGACACTCACAAGCTTTCTTT
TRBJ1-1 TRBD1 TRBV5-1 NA CASSRGGDEAFF TGCGCCAGCAGCCGAGGGGGCGACGAGGCTTTCTTT
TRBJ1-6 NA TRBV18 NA CASSPSGGANSPLHF TGTGCCAGCTCACCTAGCGGGGGTGCTAATTCACCCCTCCACTTT
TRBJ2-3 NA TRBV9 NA CASSPQVRIGDTQYF TGTGCCAGCAGCCCACAAGTCAGGATCGGAGATACGCAGTATTTT